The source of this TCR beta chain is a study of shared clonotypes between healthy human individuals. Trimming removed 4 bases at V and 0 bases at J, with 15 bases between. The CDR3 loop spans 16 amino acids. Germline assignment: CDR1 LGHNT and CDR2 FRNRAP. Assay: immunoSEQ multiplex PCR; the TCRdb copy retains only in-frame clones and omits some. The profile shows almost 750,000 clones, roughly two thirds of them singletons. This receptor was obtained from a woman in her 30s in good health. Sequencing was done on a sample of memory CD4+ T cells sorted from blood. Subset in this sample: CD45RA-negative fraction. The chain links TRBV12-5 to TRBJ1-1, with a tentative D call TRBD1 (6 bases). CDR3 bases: TGTGCTAGTGGTTATCAGGGGCCTCCTCTGAACACTGAAGCTTTCTTT. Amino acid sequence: CASGYQGPPLNTEAFF.